The 18 T cell receptor beta chains listed next were all sequenced from one sample in a study of blood T cell repertoires in COVID-19. Assay used: immunoSEQ multiplex PCR; TCRdb lists only in-frame clones, some missing. The data hold more than 120,000 clones, with about nine tenths observed a single time. The sequenced sample consisted of peripheral blood. The receptors stem from a woman aged 50 to 60 with acute or convalescent COVID-19.

The chain links TRBV3-1 (or the pseudogene TRBV3-2) to TRBJ2-3, with D perhaps TRBD1 (6 bases). The V gene lost 3 bases and the J gene lost 4 bases, with 11 bases spanning the gap. From germline, CDR1 is LGHDT and CDR2 YNNKEL (reference sequence). The CDR3 is 14 residues long. CDR3 amino acids: CASSQATGSDTQYF. The CDR3 bases are TGTGCCAGCAGCCAGGCTACAGGGTCAGATACGCAGTATTTT.

This clone was counted a single time. CDR3: CASSLEGALAYQETQYF. The CDR3 coding sequence is TGTGCCAGCAGCTTAGAAGGGGCGCTAGCGTATCAAGAGACCCAGTACTTC. This chain uses TRBV11-2 with TRBJ2-5; a weak D match, TRBD2 (6 bases). The CDR3 is 17 residues long. CDR1 is SGHAT, CDR2 FQNNGV, per germline. V shed 0 bases and J shed 2 bases, with 16 bases lying between them. Filled out from reference TRBV11-2 and TRBJ2-5, the complete variable domain reads EAGVAQSPRYKIIEKRQSVAFWCNPISGHATLYWYQQILGQGPKLLIQFQNNGVVDDSQLPKDRFSAERLKGVDSTLKIQPAKLEDSAVYLCASSLEGALAYQETQYFGPGTRLLVL.

In its sample, this clone was seen once. The chain links TRBV18 to TRBJ2-1, with 7 nucleotides matching TRBD1. Germline V gives CDR1 KGHSH, CDR2 LQKENI. The CDR3 covers 13 residues. V shed 1 base, J shed 10 bases, and the junction held 4 bases outside the gene matches. CDR3 in DNA: TGTGCCAGCTCACCACAGGGGGCTATCGAGCAGTTCTTC. Translating it yields CASSPQGAIEQFF.

The V and J genes are TRBV27 and TRBJ1-2, with 7 bases lining up with TRBD1. Germline assignment: CDR1 MNHEY and CDR2 SMNVEV (reference sequence). V lost 5 bases to trimming and J lost 8 bases; unmatched junction nucleotides: 8. The CDR3 extends over 13 amino acids. In DNA form, the CDR3 reads TGTGCCAGCAGTCCAACAGGGGCTGGGGGCTACACCTTC. The encoded protein is CASSPTGAGGYTF.

V usage is TRBV30 and J usage is TRBJ1-2, with TRBD1 matching 11 bases. Germline assignment: CDR1 GTSNPN and CDR2 SVGIG (reference sequence). V lost 4 bases and J lost 6; bases outside the gene matches: 4. The CDR3 totals 13 residues. This chain's CDR3 is CAWTTGQGDGYTF. For the CDR3, the DNA is TGTGCCTGGACAACGGGACAGGGGGATGGCTACACCTTC.

The rearrangement links TRBV10-3 to TRBJ2-1; tentative D call: TRBD1 (6 bases). This CDR3 is built from 15 residues. Germline V gene sequence: CDR1 ENHRY, CDR2 SYGVKD. V was pared by 9 bases and J by 6 bases, with 21 bases between. The CDR3 protein is CAILGGIGGSNEQFF. The CDR3 nucleotides read TGTGCCATACTAGGGGGAATCGGAGGATCCAATGAGCAGTTCTTC.

The CDR3 DNA reads TGTGCCAGCAGCGTAGGGGACAGGGACGGCTACACCTTC. It translates to CASSVGDRDGYTF. V usage is TRBV9 and J usage is TRBJ1-2; 9 nucleotides agree with TRBD1. The germline V gene encodes CDR1 SGDLS and CDR2 YYNGEE. The CDR3 runs to 13 residues. V trimming: 0 bases; J trimming: 8 bases; junction bases outside the gene matches: 2.

V is TRBV3-1 (or the pseudogene TRBV3-2) and J is TRBJ1-2; D is uncertain. The CDR3 runs 15 residues. Looked up from germline, CDR1 is LGHDT and CDR2 is YNNKEL (reference sequence). V gave up 1 base and J gave up 4 bases, with 13 bases separating them. The CDR3 reads CASSQGAGSTYGYTF. CDR3 DNA: TGTGCCAGCAGCCAAGGGGCGGGTTCCACCTATGGCTACACCTTC.

V and J are TRBV11-2 and TRBJ1-4, with D tentatively TRBD1 (5 bases). This CDR3 has 16 residues. Germline loops: CDR1 SGHAT, CDR2 FQNNGV. V shed 6 bases and J shed 3 bases, with 17 bases lying between them. The CDR3 nucleotides are TGTGCCAGCAGACTAAGGAGCGGGGCGGCTAATGAAAAACTGTTTTTT. The encoded protein is CASRLRSGAANEKLFF.

This clone was detected only once. The chain employs TRBV2 and TRBJ1-1; weak D call: TRBD1 (6 bases). Trimming removed 9 bases at V and 2 bases at J, with 16 bases between. There are 14 residues in the CDR3. Germline-derived CDR1 and CDR2 are SNHLY and FYNNEI. The CDR3 DNA sequence: TGTGCCAGGTCCCGGGACACCATTAACACTGAAGCTTTCTTT. This translates into CARSRDTINTEAFF.

This clone was seen a handful of times. The genes are TRBV19 and TRBJ2-2, with TRBD2 matching over 11 bases. The CDR3 runs to 16 residues. Losses at the gene ends were 4 bases for V and 4 bases for J; bases not matched to a gene: 5. Germline CDR1 and CDR2: LNHDA and SQIVND (reference sequence). In DNA, the CDR3 is TGTGCCAGTAGTAGGACTAGCGGGTCTCTCACCGGGGAGCTGTTTTTT. Its protein is CASSRTSGSLTGELFF.

V gene TRBV30 combines with J gene TRBJ1-3; D gene uncertain. There are 14 residues in the CDR3. Trimming took 1 base from V and 0 from J, leaving 7 bases between them. Per germline, CDR1 GTSNPN and CDR2 SVGIG (reference sequence). The CDR3 loop is CAWSGGHSGNTIYF. In DNA, the CDR3 is TGTGCCTGGAGTGGTGGCCACTCTGGAAACACCATATATTTT.

This sequence joins TRBV9 and TRBJ2-3; maybe TRBD1 (5 bases). The CDR3 has 15 residues. Trimming removed 1 base from V and 0 bases from J, with 9 bases in between. Germline assignment: CDR1 SGDLS and CDR2 YYNGEE. The chain's CDR3 is CASSVWRTSTDTQYF. The CDR3 bases are TGTGCCAGCAGCGTATGGCGGACAAGCACAGATACGCAGTATTTT.

The chain couples TRBV19 to TRBJ1-2; D call uncertain. Looked up from germline, CDR1 is LNHDA and CDR2 is SQIVND (reference sequence). This CDR3 region has 14 residues. V was clipped by 1 base and J by 3 bases, with 9 bases between them. The CDR3 DNA sequence: TGTGCCAGTAGTATAGTGTGGCAGGACTATGGCTACACCTTC. Residues: CASSIVWQDYGYTF.

The rearrangement links TRBV28 to TRBJ1-5, with D possibly being TRBD1 (6 bases). The CDR3 runs 16 residues. Deletions cut 2 bases from V and 5 bases from J, with 16 bases between. Germline V gives CDR1 MDHEN, CDR2 SYDVKM. The CDR3 protein is CASSLEGRGYDQPQHF. As DNA, the CDR3 is TGTGCCAGCAGTTTAGAGGGCAGGGGATACGATCAGCCCCAGCATTTT.

The rearrangement joins TRBV6-6 to TRBJ2-1; 8 positions agree with TRBD2. Germline V gene data show CDR1 as MNHNY and CDR2 as SVGAGI (reference sequence). The junction had 5 bases not matched to a gene; V was cut back by 6 bases and J by 4 bases. The CDR3 contains 14 residues. The CDR3 sequence is CASRTTSAYNEQFF. The CDR3 region has the DNA TGTGCCAGCAGGACGACTAGCGCATACAATGAGCAGTTCTTC.

The J gene is TRBJ2-2, the V gene TRBV10-3, with unresolved D. V was clipped by 3 bases and J by 0 bases, with 5 bases between them. Per the germline V gene, CDR1 is ENHRY and CDR2 is SYGVKD. This CDR3 has 14 residues. Here the CDR3 DNA reads TGTGCCATCAGTGACAGTCCGAACACCGGGGAGCTGTTTTTT. Translation gives CAISDSPNTGELFF.

This clone was observed a handful of times. The chain has TRBV19 and TRBJ1-2; the D is unclear. Germline V gene data show CDR1 as LNHDA and CDR2 as SQIVND (reference sequence). This CDR3 is built from 12 residues. V lost 5 bases to trimming and J lost 4 bases, with 8 bases between them. DNA of the CDR3: TGTGCCAGTAGTCCACCTACCTATGGCTACACCTTC. Encoded protein: CASSPPTYGYTF.